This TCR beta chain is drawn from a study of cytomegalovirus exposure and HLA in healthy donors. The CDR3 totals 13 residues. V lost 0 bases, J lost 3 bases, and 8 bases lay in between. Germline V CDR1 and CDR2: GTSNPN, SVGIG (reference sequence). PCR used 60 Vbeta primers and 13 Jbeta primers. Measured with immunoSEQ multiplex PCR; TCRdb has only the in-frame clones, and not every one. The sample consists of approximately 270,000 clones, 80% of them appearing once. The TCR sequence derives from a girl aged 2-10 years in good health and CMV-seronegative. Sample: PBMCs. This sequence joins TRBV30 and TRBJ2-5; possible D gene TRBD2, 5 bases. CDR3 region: CAWSVSGKETQYF. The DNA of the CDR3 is TGTGCCTGGAGTGTGTCGGGGAAAGAGACCCAGTACTTC. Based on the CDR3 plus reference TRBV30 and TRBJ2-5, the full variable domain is SQTIHQWPATLVQPVGSPLSLECTVEGTSNPNLYWYRQAAGRGLQLLFYSVGIGQISSEVPQNLSASRPQDRQFILSSKKLLLSDSGFYLCAWSVSGKETQYFGPGTRLLVL.